This TCR beta chain derives from a study of blood T cell repertoires in COVID-19. Study overall: Sources were T cells, B-cell-depleted T cells, or PBMCs; the material itself was cDNA or gDNA.

In the authors' methods: Amplification of reference gene primers was used by the study to estimate nucleated cell counts. Assay used: immunoSEQ multiplex PCR; TCRdb lists only in-frame clones, some missing. The V and J calls and clone size are taken from that table; D and trimming were inferred from the DNA. Among more than 90,000 clones, approximately 81% were seen once, and the ten largest hold around 38%. The germline V gene encodes CDR1 SGHRS and CDR2 YFSETQ. The CDR3 runs 14 residues. V lost 5 bases and J 4 bases, leaving 14 bases between the germline ends. This clonotype was sampled from a man at least 80 years old with acute or convalescent COVID-19. J is TRBJ2-3 and V is TRBV5-1; D might be TRBD2 (6 bases). Material for sequencing was peripheral blood. Written as DNA, the CDR3 is TGCGCCAGCAGATTCTGGGACTCGGCAGATACGCAGTATTTT. This codes for CASRFWDSADTQYF. The entire variable domain, with the rest obtained from reference TRBV5-1 and TRBJ2-3, is as follows: KAGVTQTPRYLIKTRGQQVTLSCSPISGHRSVSWYQQTPGQGLQFLFEYFSETQRNKGNFPGRFSGRQFSNSRSEMNVSTLELGDSALYLCASRFWDSADTQYFGPGTRLTVL.